The 22 T cell receptor beta chains presented below share a single source sample, sequenced in a study of spatial heterogeneity in lung cancer. Study conclusions and caveats: Expanded alpha and beta TCR counts within tumors tracked tumor mutation counts.

No antigen has been identified for these receptors. In TCRdb, the 5' RACE reads were re-called with MiXCR into one record per CDR3 protein. Seen here are about 18,000 distinct CDR3 sequences, 7% to 8% observed once, and the top ten hold 20% to 25%. Time point meaning: sample taken at primary tumor resection. Source: lung tumor tissue, taken at surgery. Source of these receptors: a female donor with early-stage non-small cell lung cancer.

This clonotype has a count of ten or more. The chain recombines TRBV25-1 with TRBJ2-1, with TRBD2 matching over 7 bases. Germline CDR1 and CDR2: MGHDK and SYGVNS. This CDR3 spans 15 amino acids. With 3 bases clipped from V and 7 bases from J, the junction kept 9 bases outside the gene matches. The CDR3 DNA reads TGTGCCAGCAGTGAGGGGGGTTTGGGAGGGAATGAGCAGTTCTTC. Protein product: CASSEGGLGGNEQFF.

This clonotype was detected ten times or more. The chain employs TRBV9 and TRBJ2-1, with a tentative D call TRBD2 (6 bases). CDR1 is SGDLS and CDR2 is YYNGEE in the germline V gene. Trimming shortened V by 0 bases and J by 5 bases, and 9 bases separated the two germline ends. This CDR3 spans 14 amino acids. CDR3 amino acids: CASSVDGGNNEQFF. CDR3 nucleotide sequence: TGTGCCAGCAGCGTAGACGGGGGAAACAATGAGCAGTTCTTC.

The CDR3: CASVPGPTIYEQYF. CDR3 DNA: TGTGCCAGCGTCCCCGGGCCCACTATCTACGAGCAGTACTTC. The J gene is TRBJ2-7, the V gene TRBV7-2; D remains ambiguous. Trimming left V 8 bases short and J 3 bases short, with 17 bases between. The CDR3 sequence is 14 residues long. Germline V CDR1 and CDR2: SGHTA, FQGNSA.

Details on this clonotype: A read error may be the cause here, since a much bigger clone is one base away. This chain uses TRBV28 with TRBJ2-3, with unresolved D. Germline V gene lookup returns CDR1 MDHEN and CDR2 SYDVKM. This CDR3 is built from 14 residues. The V end lost 3 bases, the J end lost 2 bases, and 9 bases lay between the germline ends. The CDR3 loop reads CASSFLSDTDTQYF. CDR3 sequence (DNA): TGTGCCAGCAGTTTTCTGAGTGACACAGATACGCAGTATTTT. The whole variable domain, filled in from reference TRBV28 and TRBJ2-3, reads DVKVTQSSRYLVKRTGEKVFLECVQDMDHENMFWYRQDPGLGLRLIYFSYDVKMKEKGDIPEGYSVSREKKERFSLILESASTNQTSMYLCASSFLSDTDTQYFGPGTRLTVL.

In its sample, this clonotype was seen a few times. The chain is built from TRBV20-1 and TRBJ2-1, with D perhaps TRBD2 (6 bases). CDR1 is DFQATT, CDR2 SNEGSKA, per germline (reference sequence). Trimming took off 6 bases at V and 0 bases at J, with 15 bases between the two ends. CDR3 length: 15 residues. As DNA, the CDR3 is TGCAGTGCAGTGGCGGGACCGAGCTCCTACAATGAGCAGTTCTTC. Protein: CSAVAGPSSYNEQFF.

By proportion, this clonotype is medium-sized. V usage is TRBV20-1 and J usage is TRBJ1-5; TRBD1 is a possible D gene (5 bases). CDR3 length equals 13 residues. From germline, CDR1 is DFQATT and CDR2 SNEGSKA (reference sequence). Trimming pared 7 bases from V and 3 bases from J, leaving 13 bases between. The CDR3 region has the DNA TGCAGTGGGGGGGAGGGGACCAATCAGCCCCAGCATTTT. This translates into CSGGEGTNQPQHF.

This clonotype occurred many times. The chain recombines TRBV11-2 with TRBJ1-5, with D unclear. This CDR3 contains 14 residues. Between the trimmed V and J ends, which lost 1 base and 7 bases, there was a span of 11 bases. CDR1 is SGHAT, CDR2 FQNNGV, per germline. The CDR3, as DNA: TGTGCCAGCAGCTTAGGAGGCAAAAGCCAGCCCCAGCATTTT. Translated: CASSLGGKSQPQHF.

This clonotype was found many times. The V call is TRBV5-1, the J call TRBJ2-7; D is unclear. The CDR3 runs 13 residues. Germline V lookup: CDR1 SGHRS, CDR2 YFSETQ. The V and J ends lost 0 bases and 2 bases respectively, with 6 bases between them. The CDR3 sequence is CASSLGPAYEQYF. CDR3 DNA sequence: TGCGCCAGCAGCTTGGGACCCGCCTACGAGCAGTACTTC.

This clonotype was observed a few times. The gene calls are TRBV6-1 and TRBJ1-4; no firm D call. The CDR3 has 14 amino acids. CDR1 is MNHNS and CDR2 is SASEGT in the germline V gene. V shed 0 bases and J shed 3 bases, with 5 bases lying between them. CDR3 region: CASSEAGSNEKLFF. The CDR3 nucleotides are TGTGCCAGCAGTGAAGCAGGGTCTAATGAAAAACTGTTTTTT.

Ten or more counts support this clonotype. The chain couples TRBV7-9 to TRBJ1-1; TRBD1 matches at 7 bases. After removal of 5 bases from V and 5 bases from J, the junction contained 5 bases not matched to a gene. The CDR3 totals 13 residues. The germline V gene encodes CDR1 SEHNR and CDR2 FQNEAQ (reference sequence). The CDR3 region has the DNA TGTGCCAGCAGCGTGACAGGGATTACTGAAGCTTTCTTT. Translating gives CASSVTGITEAFF.

This clonotype was found a few times. The chain combines TRBV7-2 with TRBJ1-2; D call uncertain. CDR1 is SGHTA, CDR2 FQGNSA, per germline. V lost 5 bases, J lost 3 bases, and 19 bases lay in between. This CDR3 contains 16 residues. The CDR3 nucleotides read TGTGCCAGCAGCCATGGGCCGCCGGGCGGAGACTATGGCTACACCTTC. This codes for CASSHGPPGGDYGYTF.

The chain links TRBV6-5 to TRBJ1-6, with D hard to call. There are 16 residues in the CDR3. The V end was cut by 2 bases, the J end by 7 bases, with 15 bases between. The germline gives CDR1 MNHEY, CDR2 SVGAGI. The CDR3 spells CASSYDPTPGNSPLHF. The CDR3 nucleotides are TGTGCCAGCAGTTACGACCCGACCCCGGGGAATTCACCCCTCCACTTT.

V usage is TRBV4-1 and J usage is TRBJ1-2, with a tentative D call TRBD1 (5 bases). Germline CDR1 MGHRA, CDR2 YSYEKL. There are 16 residues in the CDR3. Trimming pared 4 bases from V and 3 bases from J, leaving 18 bases between. The DNA of the CDR3 is TGCGCCAGCAGCCGTGTCTGGGGGTCGAAAGACTATGGCTACACCTTC. Amino acids: CASSRVWGSKDYGYTF.

This clonotype was detected a few times. This chain joins TRBV3-1 and TRBJ1-1, with D hard to call. The germline V gene encodes CDR1 LGHDT and CDR2 YNNKEL (reference sequence). Trimming stripped 5 bases from V and 1 base from J, with 11 bases between. The CDR3 contains 14 residues. CDR3 loop: CASSTPGPNTEAFF. CDR3 coding DNA: TGTGCCAGCAGCACGCCGGGCCCGAACACTGAAGCTTTCTTT. Based on the CDR3 plus reference TRBV3-1 and TRBJ1-1, the full variable domain is DTAVSQTPKYLVTQMGNDKSIKCEQNLGHDTMYWYKQDSKKFLKIMFSYNNKELIINETVPNRFSPKSPDKAHLNLHINSLELGDSAVYFCASSTPGPNTEAFFGQGTRLTVV.

This clonotype was recorded many times. The rearrangement uses TRBV20-1 and TRBJ2-3; 9 bases are a match to TRBD2. Losses at the gene ends were 2 bases for V and 6 bases for J; bases not matched to a gene: 6. The CDR3 has 14 amino acids. The germline CDR1 and CDR2 sequences are DFQATT and SNEGSKA (reference sequence). The CDR3 protein is CSARFGTSIDTQYF. The DNA of the CDR3 is TGCAGTGCTAGATTCGGGACTAGCATTGATACGCAGTATTTT.

This clonotype was recorded many times. The CDR3 here is CASSSWTSWDTQYF. CDR3 coding DNA: TGTGCCAGCAGCTCCTGGACTAGCTGGGATACGCAGTATTTT. This sequence joins TRBV13 and TRBJ2-3, with TRBD2 matching over 8 bases. The CDR3 runs to 14 residues. From germline, CDR1 is PRHDT and CDR2 FYEKMQ (reference sequence). V lost 4 bases and J lost 6; bases outside the gene matches: 6.

This clonotype showed up many times. This chain connects TRBV12-3 or TRBV12-4 to TRBJ1-5; the D gene is possibly TRBD1 (5 bases). V shed 5 bases and J shed 3 bases, with 20 bases lying between them. The CDR3 length is 17 residues. CDR3 loop: CASSTRVGPILNQPQHF. CDR3 coding DNA: TGTGCCAGCAGTACCAGGGTTGGGCCGATACTCAATCAGCCCCAGCATTTT.

Within the sample, this clonotype is medium-sized. The chain uses TRBV6-6 and TRBJ1-1; D might be TRBD1 (5 bases). Germline values: CDR1 MNHNY, CDR2 SVGAGI (reference sequence). V dropped 4 bases and J dropped 3 bases, with 12 bases sitting between them. There are 14 residues in the CDR3. CDR3 nucleotide sequence: TGTGCCAGCAGTTTCGACCCAGGGTACACTGAAGCTTTCTTT. This translates into CASSFDPGYTEAFF.

Judged by abundance, this clonotype is medium-sized. This sequence joins TRBV6-2 or TRBV6-3 and TRBJ2-3; D is unclear. The CDR3 has 13 residues. CDR1 MNHEY and CDR2 SVGEGT come from the germline V gene. V was clipped by 2 bases and J by 2 bases, with 5 bases between them. The CDR3 here is CASSYRDTDTQYF. The CDR3 DNA is TGTGCCAGCAGTTACAGGGACACAGATACGCAGTATTTT.

Many counts were recorded for this clonotype. The CDR3 here is CASSSVASRPTDTQYF. The CDR3 bases are TGTGCCAGCAGCTCCGTGGCTAGCAGACCCACAGATACGCAGTATTTT. The chain recombines TRBV28 with TRBJ2-3; the D gene is possibly TRBD2 (5 bases). The germline gives CDR1 MDHEN, CDR2 SYDVKM. V was trimmed by 6 bases and J by 2 bases, leaving 18 bases between them. The CDR3 length is 16 residues.

By share of the sample, this clonotype is medium-sized. The chain couples TRBV3-1 to TRBJ2-1; D remains ambiguous. The CDR3 spans 13 residues. Trimming removed 4 bases from V and 2 bases from J, with 6 bases in between. Germline V gene sequence: CDR1 LGHDT, CDR2 YNNKEL (reference sequence). The CDR3: CASSLDTYNEQFF. CDR3 nucleotide sequence: TGTGCCAGCAGCCTCGACACCTACAATGAGCAGTTCTTC.

This clonotype was seen at least ten times. DNA of the CDR3: TGCAGTGCTAGCTTACCTTTAACTGGAAACACCATATATTTT. It yields the protein CSASLPLTGNTIYF. This chain links TRBV20-1 with TRBJ1-3, with D uncertain. This CDR3 is 14 amino acids long. Trimming stripped 3 bases from V and 2 bases from J, with 11 bases between. Germline V CDR1 and CDR2: DFQATT, SNEGSKA (reference sequence).